This T cell receptor (beta chain) was found in a study of T cell responses to AZD1222 COVID-19 vaccine (dated by TCRdb to the early 2020s). About the study as a whole: TCR sequencing was performed for roughly 250 trial participants, of whom 200 to 220 were given two doses of AZD1222 and around 25 were given two doses of MenACWY control vaccine. Trial participants were enrolled by age into subgroups of 18-55, 56-69 and 70-plus years, and around 150, 28 and 57 TCR-sequenced participants, respectively, were included in these subgroups. Paper-wide results and their limitations: The 56-69-year group was small, and its depth increase did not reach significance, likely because of low power. No day 14 peak-response samples were available, so repertoires were characterized only after the peak T cell response. After two AZD1222 doses, spike-specific TCR breadth and depth were significantly higher than at day 0 and than in MenACWY recipients. Participants were mostly white British, with more females than males. The authors suggested clonal diversity may have been underestimated. Conclusions about previously exposed vaccinees are limited, since just 6 or 7 AZD1222 recipients were seropositive for SARS-CoV-2 at baseline. Vaccine-associated CD4 TCRs spanned the whole spike protein, with dominant responses in regions 160-218 and 743-854. Reportedly, close to half of the unique spike-specific TCRs recognized epitopes lying outside the regions that are mutated in the B.1.351 and B.1.1.7 variants.

The CDR3 regions of human TCRbeta chains were analyzed by immunosequencing. Regarding the original processing steps: Repertoire TCRs were matched against a reference library of SARS-CoV-2-specific TCRs generated with the MIRA antigen-specificity platform. Breadth meant the fraction of unique TCRs that were SARS-CoV-2-associated, whereas depth meant the fraction of total T cells that were SARS-CoV-2-associated. Using the MIRA data, each spike-specific TCR was mapped to the spike region that the TCR reacts to and placed in a CD4 or CD8 class. Log10-transformed breadth and depth values were compared by one-way ANOVA with Sidak's multiple comparisons tests. TCRdb took this table from immuneACCESS and kept in-frame rearrangements with V and J called. Such tables lack part of the clones; where checked against another copy, unresolved V genes explain under half of the gap, and the rest is unexplained. The DNA was the basis for D and trimming; V, J and clone size are from that table. For this sample there are about 150,000 clones; about 90% appear just once. The ten largest clones capture approximately 6.2% of the sample.

The time point label, read with the paper, signifies: about 28 days (+/-7) after the second vaccine dose. AZD1222 recipients whose second dose came at about 4 weeks and those whose second dose came at about 12 weeks were combined into one group, since spike-specific TCR depth and breadth did not differ between the two schedules. Samples from vaccinated people were obtained from the UK trials COV001 and COV002, which included a single-blind randomized controlled phase 2/3 trial of AZD1222 (ChAdOx1 nCoV-19) in healthy adults. Trial participant PBMC samples were collected at day 0 and day 28 after the second dose for TCRbeta chain sequencing. A remark on this clone: What this receptor recognizes is not known. Base qualities are missing; no much larger clone stands one base away.

Trimming costs V 6 bases and J 0 bases, and their ends lie 10 bases apart. From the cysteine through the phenylalanine, the CDR3 covers 14 amino acids. The read is trimmed to its CDR3 DNA, 42 bases read in frame from base 1. The germline V gene gives CDR1 as SGHVS and CDR2 as FQNEAQ. The sample consisted of peripheral blood, taken 28 days after the second AZD1222 dose. The origin of this receptor is an adult who received the AZD1222 COVID-19 vaccine. Recombination connected TRBV7-8 to TRBJ2-3; no confident D gene assignment can be made. This receptor has the CDR3 CASSRLGSTDTQYF. The sequenced DNA: TGTGCCAGCAGTAGACTGGGGAGCACAGATACGCAGTATTTT.